Below, 10 T cell receptor beta chains from the same sample are listed, as sequenced in a study of graft-versus-host responses after intestinal transplantation. Measured with immunoSEQ multiplex PCR; TCRdb has only the in-frame clones, and not every one. This sample has about 64,000 clones, with over 85% found just once. The source was bone marrow, collected approximately 700 days after intestinal transplantation. The receptor source for this set is a human patient who received an intestinal transplant, so some T cells may come from the graft donor.

V is TRBV14 and J is TRBJ2-2, with D perhaps TRBD1 or TRBD2 (5 bases each). The V gene lost 4 bases and the J gene lost 6 bases, with 21 bases spanning the gap. CDR3 length equals 17 residues. The germline V gene encodes CDR1 SGHDN and CDR2 FVKESK. CDR3 DNA: TGTGCCAGCAGCCTACGGGGACGTGGGAGTGGGGCCGGGGAGCTGTTTTTT. Residues: CASSLRGRGSGAGELFF.

The chain uses TRBV11-2 and TRBJ2-5; possible D gene TRBD1, 7 bases. CDR1 and CDR2 from the germline V gene are SGHAT and FQNNGV. The CDR3 runs 13 residues. V was cut by 5 bases and J by 3 bases, with 10 bases left in between. In DNA, the CDR3 is TGTGCCAGCAGCCGCGGGACAGAAGAGACCCAGTACTTC. This translates into CASSRGTEETQYF.

The chain carries TRBV19 and TRBJ1-5; tentative D call: TRBD1 (5 bases). CDR1 is LNHDA, CDR2 SQIVND, per germline (reference sequence). This CDR3 contains 16 residues. The V gene lost 6 bases and the J gene lost 2 bases, with 17 bases spanning the gap. The CDR3 DNA follows: TGTGCCAGTAGGCCCGGGGCCGGGAAGGGCAATCAGCCCCAGCATTTT. Its translation: CASRPGAGKGNQPQHF.

With respect to this clone: At one of its ends the junction is not consistent with the germline gene, which may arise from a read error. This rearrangement joins TRBV7-9 to TRBJ1-2; D not resolved. The CDR3 has 11 residues. Germline-derived CDR1 and CDR2 are SEHNR and FQNEAQ (reference sequence). The CDR3 reads CASSRAYSYTF. In DNA, the CDR3 is TGTGCCAGCAGCCGGGCCTATAGCTACACCTTC.

The V and J genes are TRBV6-6 and TRBJ1-1, with D possibly being TRBD1 (6 bases). The CDR3 is 14 residues long. Trimming pared 8 bases from V and 4 bases from J, leaving 17 bases between. CDR1 MNHNY and CDR2 SVGAGI come from the germline V gene (reference sequence). The CDR3 loop reads CASATGTTVTEAFF. In DNA form, the CDR3 reads TGTGCCAGCGCGACAGGAACAACGGTCACTGAAGCTTTCTTT.

The chain is built from TRBV18 and TRBJ2-7; 8 bases are a match to TRBD2. This CDR3 contains 16 residues. The V segment lost 1 base and the J segment 1 base; nucleotides outside the gene matches: 6. The V gene's germline CDR1 is KGHSH and CDR2 LQKENI. The CDR3 loop reads CASSPRVAGLSYEQYF. CDR3 sequence (DNA): TGTGCCAGCTCACCACGGGTAGCGGGACTGTCCTACGAGCAGTACTTC.

V is TRBV6-1 and J is TRBJ2-7; perhaps D is TRBD1 or TRBD2 (5 bases each). V lost 0 bases to trimming and J lost 3 bases, with 12 bases between them. Germline lookup yields CDR1 MNHNS and CDR2 SASEGT. The CDR3 has 15 residues. CDR3 nucleotides: TGTGCCAGCAGTGAAGCGGGACCCTTCCTCTACGAGCAGTACTTC. Amino acids: CASSEAGPFLYEQYF.

The chain has TRBV29-1 and TRBJ1-1; D is unclear. CDR3 length: 13 amino acids. Germline V gene sequence: CDR1 SQVTM, CDR2 ANQGSEA. CDR3 in DNA: TGCAGTGGTCGGACGGGGATGAACACTGAAGCTTTCTTT. Encoded protein: CSGRTGMNTEAFF. Filled out from reference TRBV29-1 and TRBJ1-1, the complete variable domain reads SAVISQKPSRDICQRGTSLTIQCQVDSQVTMMFWYRQQPGQSLTLIATANQGSEATYESGFVIDKFPISRPNLTFSTLTVSNMSPEDSSIYLCSGRTGMNTEAFFGQGTRLTVV.

The chain joins TRBV7-9 to TRBJ1-1, with 7 bases aligning to TRBD1. Germline values: CDR1 SEHNR, CDR2 FQNEAQ (reference sequence). V lost 4 bases, J lost 8 bases, and 4 bases stayed unmatched. The CDR3 sequence is 12 residues long. The CDR3 bases are TGTGCCAGCAGCTCCCAGGGGGGGGAAGCTTTCTTT. Protein: CASSSQGGEAFF.

V is TRBV7-9 and J is TRBJ2-3, with 7 bases that match TRBD2. This CDR3 spans 14 amino acids. J gave up 1 base and V 3 bases, and 1 base lay outside the gene matches. CDR1 is SEHNR, CDR2 FQNEAQ, per germline (reference sequence). The CDR3 loop reads CASSFLAGTDTQYF. The CDR3 DNA sequence: TGTGCCAGCAGCTTTCTAGCGGGCACAGATACGCAGTATTTT.